The T cell receptor beta chain described here comes from a study of blood T cell repertoires in COVID-19. The germline V and J ends were trimmed by 2 bases and 1 base, with 8 bases remaining between them. Germline V gene lookup returns CDR1 LNHDA and CDR2 SQIVND (reference sequence). There are 14 residues in the CDR3. Measured with immunoSEQ multiplex PCR; TCRdb has only the in-frame clones, and not every one. The sample lists more than 150,000 clones; about 80% were seen once. The specimen was peripheral blood. The chain combines TRBV19 with TRBJ1-1, with D hard to call. The sequence came from a human donor in a cohort sampled during active COVID-19. CDR3 sequence: CASSISAGNTEAFF. The CDR3 nucleotides read TGTGCCAGTAGTATATCCGCAGGGAACACTGAAGCTTTCTTT.